This T cell receptor beta chain stems from a study of control samples from healthy donors and cancer patients. Profiled with immunoSEQ multiplex PCR; TCRdb holds only in-frame clones, not every one. The table has about 150,000 clones, roughly nine tenths seen once; the top ten hold 4.9%. Sequenced material: blood. The receptor was derived from a man younger than 40 in good health.

The CDR3 DNA is TGTGCCAGCAGCCACAACGAAGCCTACGAGCAGTACTTC. It translates to CASSHNEAYEQYF. The chain links TRBV3-1 (or the pseudogene TRBV3-2) to TRBJ2-7, with D unclear. Germline CDR1 LGHDT, CDR2 YNNKEL (reference sequence). Trimming pared 3 bases from V and 2 bases from J, leaving 8 bases between. The CDR3 is made up of 13 amino acids.